This T cell receptor beta chain derives from a study of technical replicates of blood from a handful of donors. This CDR3 contains 15 residues. V trimming: 1 base; J trimming: 5 bases; junction bases outside the gene matches: 5. Germline CDR1 and CDR2: SGHNT and YYREEE (reference sequence). This clone was found once. The table came from immunoSEQ multiplex PCR; TCRdb's copy has only in-frame clones and leaves some out. Of 65,000 to 80,000 clones in the sample, 95% to 98% were seen once. This clonotype originated in a human donor in good health. The chain employs TRBV5-4 and TRBJ2-1; 8 nucleotides align to TRBD2. The sample comprised T cells isolated from PBMCs. Here the CDR3 reads CASSLSGGRDNEQFF. CDR3 in DNA: TGTGCCAGCAGCTTGTCGGGGGGGAGGGACAATGAGCAGTTCTTC.